The present entry profiles one T cell receptor (beta chain) with its context. The target antigen is unknown. V gave up 2 bases and J gave up 1 base; unmatched junction bases: 9. This CDR3 has 17 residues. In germline, CDR1 is SGDLS, CDR2 YYNGEE. Assay: immunoSEQ multiplex PCR; the TCRdb copy retains only in-frame clones and omits some. The sample shows some 68,000 clones, about 94% of them seen only once. This entry comes from a study of cytomegalovirus exposure and HLA in healthy donors. Across the whole study: A subsequent analysis stated that the 120 or so validation repertoires were run on the same platform as the roughly 620 first-cohort repertoires.

Study outcomes and limitations: Diagnosis of cytomegalovirus status made by the classifier reportedly showed high specificity and sensitivity. The study found most TCR sequences rare, yet found some public TCRs in many donors. CMV antigen specificity was confirmed in vitro for a few CMV-associated chains.

This sequence joins TRBV9 and TRBJ2-4; 7 nucleotides line up with TRBD1. Material: PBMCs. This receptor was obtained from a man younger than 30 in good health and CMV-seropositive. The CDR3 DNA reads as TGTGCCAGCAGCGTTGGGGACAGCCTGAGGGCCAAAAACATTCAGTACTTC. It encodes CASSVGDSLRAKNIQYF.